These 30 T cell receptor beta chains were all obtained from the same sample, sequenced in a study of blood T cell repertoires in COVID-19 (dated by TCRdb to 2020 to 2021). Library construction relied on the immunoSEQ multiplex PCR assay. This immuneACCESS table, as held by TCRdb, lists in-frame sequences with V and J called but not all clones. Of the missing ones, under half trace to an unresolved V gene in checked studies; the others have no known cause. Across this sample there are fewer than 400,000 clones, with over 75% seen only once. 5% to 6% of the sample belongs to the ten largest clones. Sequencing used PBMCs or T cells enriched from blood (not recorded which). These receptors came from a man aged 30-40 years who had recovered from COVID-19.

J is TRBJ1-2 and V is TRBV5-1, with 7 nucleotides matching TRBD1. Germline V gives CDR1 SGHRS, CDR2 YFSETQ. Trimming removed 0 bases from V and 8 bases from J; junction bases left unmatched: 7. The CDR3 spans 14 residues. The CDR3 sequence is CASSLVAGGGGYTF. The CDR3 bases are TGCGCCAGCAGCTTGGTGGCAGGGGGTGGCGGCTACACCTTC.

V is TRBV24-1 and J is TRBJ1-5; 8 bases fit TRBD1. Germline lookup yields CDR1 KGHDR and CDR2 SFDVKD. V shed 11 bases, J shed 4 bases, and the junction held 6 bases outside the gene matches. The CDR3 spans 13 residues. CDR3 nucleotide sequence: TGTGCCATCGGACAGGGAGGGAATCAGCCCCAGCATTTT. It is translated as CAIGQGGNQPQHF.

This chain joins TRBV9 and TRBJ1-1; tentative D call: TRBD1 (6 bases). This CDR3 is 14 amino acids long. The germline CDR1 and CDR2 sequences are SGDLS and YYNGEE. V was shortened by 0 bases and J by 9 bases, with 15 bases between the two germline ends. The CDR3: CASSVGARGEQAFF. Here the CDR3 DNA reads TGTGCCAGCAGCGTAGGAGCCAGGGGAGAGCAAGCTTTCTTT.

Regarding this clone: Distinct nucleotide sequences in the sample also encode this CDR3. The DNA of the CDR3 is TGTGCCTGGAGTGTGGCAGGGGGAAACACCATATATTTT. Its protein product is CAWSVAGGNTIYF. The rearrangement links TRBV30 to TRBJ1-3; D is possibly TRBD1 (5 bases). The CDR3 runs to 13 residues. Germline-derived CDR1 and CDR2 are GTSNPN and SVGIG (reference sequence). V gave up 0 bases and J gave up 4 bases, with 7 bases separating them.

This sequence joins TRBV7-2 and TRBJ1-1; 8 positions agree with TRBD1. Trimming took 1 base from V and 2 from J; bases not matched to a gene: 6. Germline CDR1 is SGHTA and CDR2 is FQGNSA. There are 16 residues in the CDR3. CDR3 amino acids: CASSLEAGGFNTEAFF. In nucleotides, the CDR3 is TGTGCCAGCAGCTTAGAAGCAGGGGGCTTCAACACTGAAGCTTTCTTT.

The V gene is TRBV9, the J gene TRBJ2-5; perhaps TRBD1 as D (7 bases). Trimming pared 3 bases from V and 4 bases from J, leaving 16 bases between. Germline values: CDR1 SGDLS, CDR2 YYNGEE. The CDR3 sequence is 15 residues long. Here the CDR3 reads CASSGRDQGGETQYF. The CDR3 DNA reads TGTGCCAGCAGCGGCAGGGATCAGGGGGGAGAGACCCAGTACTTC.

This chain uses TRBV5-1 with TRBJ2-1, with D possibly matching TRBD2 (7 bases). The CDR3 runs 15 residues. The V gene lost 6 bases and the J gene lost 9 bases, with 22 bases spanning the gap. Germline CDR1 and CDR2: SGHRS and YFSETQ. CDR3 in amino acids: CASTPVDGGAAEQFF. The CDR3 coding sequence is TGCGCCAGCACCCCTGTTGATGGGGGGGCCGCTGAGCAGTTCTTC.

The rearrangement links TRBV10-1 to TRBJ1-2; 7 nucleotides agree with TRBD1. The length of the CDR3 is 13 residues. V lost 2 bases to trimming and J lost 4 bases; unmatched junction nucleotides: 1. The germline CDR1 and CDR2 sequences are WNHNN and SYGVQD (reference sequence). DNA of the CDR3: TGCGCCAGCAGTGAGAGGGACAGCTATGGCTACACCTTC. Translation: CASSERDSYGYTF.

J is TRBJ2-7 and V is TRBV11-1, with 13 bases fitting TRBD2. Germline V gene sequence: CDR1 SGHAT, CDR2 FQDESV (reference sequence). The CDR3 is 16 residues long. With V trimmed by 1 base and J by 4 bases, 4 bases remained unmatched. Here the CDR3 DNA reads TGTGCCAGCAGCTTAGGATCGACTAGCGGGGGGTACGAGCAGTACTTC. This sequence encodes CASSLGSTSGGYEQYF. The entire variable domain, with the rest obtained from reference TRBV11-1 and TRBJ2-7, is as follows: EAEVAQSPRYKITEKSQAVAFWCDPISGHATLYWYRQILGQGPELLVQFQDESVVDDSQLPKDRFSAERLKGVDSTLKIQPAELGDSAMYLCASSLGSTSGGYEQYFGPGTRLTVT.

The V gene is TRBV27, the J gene TRBJ1-2; TRBD1 matches 7 bases. CDR1 MNHEY and CDR2 SMNVEV come from the germline V gene (reference sequence). The CDR3 is 14 residues long. V dropped 6 bases and J dropped 4; count of bases not matched to a gene: 8. CDR3 nucleotides: TGTGCCAGCAGAACTATACAGGGGTCCTATGGCTACACCTTC. Translation: CASRTIQGSYGYTF.

This clone was counted between two and nine times. CDR3 amino acids: CASSQRGDFSGANVLTF. The CDR3 DNA sequence: TGCGCCAGCAGCCAAAGGGGCGACTTCTCTGGGGCCAACGTCCTGACTTTC. V and J are TRBV4-1 and TRBJ2-6; a weak D match, TRBD1 (5 bases). In germline, CDR1 is MGHRA, CDR2 YSYEKL. V was trimmed by 2 bases and J by 0 bases, leaving 11 bases between them. CDR3 length equals 17 residues.

V is TRBV7-9 and J is TRBJ2-4; tentatively, D is TRBD1 (7 bases). CDR1 and CDR2 (germline): SEHNR, FQNEAQ (reference sequence). CDR3 size: 12 residues. V was pared by 0 bases and J by 16 bases, with 13 bases between. The CDR3 coding sequence is TGTGCCAGCAGCTTAGCGCAGGGGGAGGTTTACTTC. Its protein product is CASSLAQGEVYF.

This clone was observed once. This chain connects TRBV19 to TRBJ2-5; 9 bases align to TRBD2. The V segment lost 3 bases and the J segment 4 bases; nucleotides outside the gene matches: 9. The CDR3 has 16 amino acids. The germline CDR1 and CDR2 sequences are LNHDA and SQIVND (reference sequence). The CDR3 here is CASSIFGGGAGETQYF. CDR3 nucleotide sequence: TGTGCCAGTAGTATTTTCGGCGGGGGGGCCGGAGAGACCCAGTACTTC.

The V and J genes are TRBV5-1 and TRBJ2-2; no reliable D call. Germline-derived CDR1 and CDR2 are SGHRS and YFSETQ. This CDR3 contains 14 residues. Trimming took 0 bases from V and 8 from J, leaving 11 bases between them. CDR3 DNA sequence: TGCGCCAGCAGCTTGGCTGAGAGCTTAGGGGAGCTGTTTTTT. Its translation is CASSLAESLGELFF.

The V call is TRBV28, the J call TRBJ2-5, with 7 bases lining up with TRBD1. This CDR3 comprises 12 residues. Per germline, CDR1 MDHEN and CDR2 SYDVKM. V trimming: 9 bases; J trimming: 5 bases; junction bases outside the gene matches: 6. The CDR3: CARGQAQETQYF. In DNA, the CDR3 is TGTGCCAGAGGACAGGCACAGGAGACCCAGTACTTC.

CDR3 in DNA: TGTGCCAGCAGCTTAAGTTGGGCAGGGGAATCCTACGAGCAGTACTTC. Translating it yields CASSLSWAGESYEQYF. The gene calls are TRBV11-2 and TRBJ2-7; D may be TRBD1 (6 bases). V gave up 2 bases and J gave up 1 base, with 15 bases separating them. Germline V gives CDR1 SGHAT, CDR2 FQNNGV. This CDR3 has 16 amino acids.

This chain connects TRBV28 to TRBJ2-7; 8 bases agree with TRBD1. Germline CDR1 reads MDHEN; CDR2 reads SYDVKM. V dropped 3 bases and J dropped 4; count of bases not matched to a gene: 8. CDR3 length: 15 amino acids. The CDR3 sequence: CASSLLAGGAYEQYF. CDR3 DNA: TGTGCCAGCAGTTTGTTGGCAGGGGGCGCATACGAGCAGTACTTC.

This chain connects TRBV5-5 to TRBJ1-6; D is uncertain. CDR1 is SGHKS and CDR2 is YYEKEE in the germline V gene (reference sequence). V was clipped by 4 bases and J by 4 bases, with 12 bases between them. CDR3 length equals 15 residues. CDR3 protein: CASSPQPGYNSPLHF. Written as DNA, the CDR3 is TGTGCCAGCAGCCCCCAGCCAGGATATAATTCACCCCTCCACTTT.

This chain connects TRBV4-2 to TRBJ2-3, with TRBD2 matching 11 bases. The CDR3 runs to 17 residues. Trimming cost V 0 bases and J 2 bases; bases outside gene matches: 4. Germline V gene sequence: CDR1 LGHNA, CDR2 YNFKEQ. CDR3 residues: CASSQEGLAAYTDTQYF. CDR3 nucleotide sequence: TGTGCCAGCAGCCAAGAGGGACTAGCGGCCTACACAGATACGCAGTATTTT.

The rearrangement links TRBV6-5 to TRBJ2-3; tentative D call: TRBD2 (5 bases). The CDR3 is 13 residues long. The germline CDR1 and CDR2 sequences are MNHEY and SVGAGI. V was cut by 4 bases and J by 5 bases, with 10 bases left in between. CDR3 nucleotide sequence: TGTGCCAGCAGTTTGTCCGGGATAGATACGCAGTATTTT. It yields the protein CASSLSGIDTQYF.

This clone was found once. V usage is TRBV3-1 (or the pseudogene TRBV3-2) and J usage is TRBJ1-1, with no clear D. This CDR3 spans 11 amino acids. Trimming took off 5 bases at V and 11 bases at J, with 12 bases between the two ends. The germline gives CDR1 LGHDT, CDR2 YNNKEL (reference sequence). The CDR3 nucleotides read TGTGCCAGCAGCGATTCACGTGAGGCTTTCTTT. It translates to CASSDSREAFF.

This clone was counted once. This rearrangement joins TRBV18 to TRBJ2-7; a weak D match, TRBD2 (5 bases). V lost 2 bases, J lost 7 bases, and 9 bases lay in between. The germline V gene encodes CDR1 KGHSH and CDR2 LQKENI. This CDR3 region has 12 residues. The CDR3 loop reads CASSPRSGEQYF. The CDR3 bases are TGTGCCAGCTCACCAAGGTCGGGGGAGCAGTACTTC.

The CDR3 DNA reads as TGTGCCACCAGTGACTCGGGTAGTTATAATGAGCAGTTCTTC. Protein product: CATSDSGSYNEQFF. The chain carries TRBV24-1 and TRBJ2-1; D gene unclear. With 4 bases removed from V and 7 bases from J, the gap between germline ends came to 13 bases. The CDR3 loop spans 14 amino acids. Germline V CDR1 and CDR2: KGHDR, SFDVKD.

The gene calls are TRBV12-3 or TRBV12-4 and TRBJ1-5, with a weak D call TRBD1 (5 bases). V lost 5 bases and J 3 bases, leaving 8 bases between the germline ends. There are 13 residues in the CDR3. Here the CDR3 DNA reads TGTGCCAGCAGTAGACAGTACAATCAGCCCCAGCATTTT. Its translation is CASSRQYNQPQHF.

This chain connects TRBV6-5 to TRBJ2-7, with D possibly matching TRBD2 (5 bases). This CDR3 region has 15 residues. Germline-derived CDR1 and CDR2 are MNHEY and SVGAGI. Trimming left V 0 bases short and J 2 bases short, with 11 bases between. CDR3 loop: CASSYSTTPTYEQYF. The DNA of the CDR3 is TGTGCCAGCAGTTACTCGACTACCCCCACCTACGAGCAGTACTTC.

The V call is TRBV12-3 or TRBV12-4, the J call TRBJ1-2, with D hard to call. This CDR3 region has 13 residues. V was clipped by 6 bases and J by 6 bases, with 14 bases between them. CDR3 DNA sequence: TGTGCCAGCAGCCCCAACGGGAGCGATGGCTACACCTTC. Its translation is CASSPNGSDGYTF.

J is TRBJ2-1 and V is TRBV10-1, with 10 bases identical to TRBD1. The junction had 3 bases not matched to a gene; V was cut back by 5 bases and J by 8 bases. CDR1 and CDR2 (germline): WNHNN, SYGVQD (reference sequence). The CDR3 extends over 13 amino acids. The CDR3 DNA follows: TGCGCCAGCAGTCGGGACAGGGGACATGAGCAGTTCTTC. Amino acid sequence: CASSRDRGHEQFF.

Of note for this clone: Distinct nucleotide sequences in the sample also encode this CDR3. The chain recombines TRBV28 with TRBJ1-2; D unresolved. Trimming took off 9 bases at V and 1 base at J, with 6 bases between the two ends. Germline CDR1 is MDHEN and CDR2 is SYDVKM. The CDR3 covers 11 residues. In nucleotides, the CDR3 is TGTGCCAGTAGACTTAACTATGGCTACACCTTC. Amino acids: CASRLNYGYTF.

The V and J genes are TRBV2 and TRBJ1-1, with D possibly being TRBD1 (6 bases). The V gene lost 7 bases and the J gene lost 4 bases, with 13 bases spanning the gap. The length of the CDR3 is 13 residues. Germline values: CDR1 SNHLY, CDR2 FYNNEI. CDR3 sequence (DNA): TGTGCCAGCACCCAGGGGACCGGCACTGAAGCTTTCTTT. As protein: CASTQGTGTEAFF.

This rearrangement joins TRBV19 to TRBJ2-2; the D gene is possibly TRBD2 (7 bases). Germline CDR1 is LNHDA and CDR2 is SQIVND (reference sequence). The CDR3 totals 15 residues. Trimming removed 7 bases from V and 5 bases from J, with 17 bases in between. The CDR3 nucleotides are TGTGCCAGTACCCCGTGGGGGGGCGTTACCGGGGAGCTGTTTTTT. Translated: CASTPWGGVTGELFF.